This T cell receptor beta chain was captured by sequencing in a study of cytomegalovirus exposure and HLA in healthy donors. Broader study findings: Sequencing depth across donors, presence/absence analyses assumed, was roughly uniform. Reportedly, cytomegalovirus status was diagnosed with high sensitivity and specificity. Later analysis demonstrated an association between a missense DCLRE1C variant and TCR beta V- and J-gene trimming.

Donors showed nominal health when sampled, although they likely had unrecorded immune exposures. On this clone: Its antigen is as yet unknown.

The CDR3 runs to 14 residues. The V segment lost 5 bases and the J segment 0 bases; nucleotides outside the gene matches: 1. The germline CDR1 and CDR2 sequences are MNHEY and SVGAGI. It was with 60 Vbeta and 13 Jbeta primers that the PCR ran. Sequenced by immunoSEQ multiplex PCR; TCRdb stores in-frame clones only, minus some. Found here are around 110,000 clones, 50% to 65% of them singletons; the top ten hold over 8.5%. The origin of this receptor is a woman in her thirties or forties in good health and CMV-seropositive. Material for sequencing was PBMCs. The chain carries TRBV6-5 and TRBJ2-7, with 10 bases lining up with TRBD2. This chain's CDR3 is CASSPSGGSYEQYF. The CDR3 nucleotides read TGTGCCAGCAGTCCTAGCGGGGGCTCCTACGAGCAGTACTTC.